The 14 T cell receptor beta chains below come from one sample, sequenced in a study of blood T cells in healthy people across ages. A second about 6 to 12 cycle PCR used barcoded and J-beta primers. A single record per CDR3 protein comes from TCRdb applying MiXCR to the 5' RACE reads. Among approximately 320,000 distinct CDR3 sequences listed, 27% were seen once. Sequencing used blood. The receptors originated from a woman in her 70s in good health.

The gene calls are TRBV18 and TRBJ2-4, with TRBD2 matching over 10 bases. The CDR3 runs to 19 residues. J gave up 3 bases and V 2 bases, and 13 bases lay outside the gene matches. Germline-derived CDR1 and CDR2 are KGHSH and LQKENI. The CDR3 here is CASSPWRVAGGLDKNIQYF. The DNA of the CDR3 is TGTGCCAGCTCACCATGGAGGGTAGCGGGAGGCCTGGACAAAAACATTCAGTACTTC.

This clonotype occurred a few times. V and J are TRBV3-1 and TRBJ2-5; possibly TRBD1 or TRBD2 for D (5 bases each). The better agreement between TRBJ2-1 and the DNA end casts doubt on the J call. Per the germline V gene, CDR1 is LGHDT and CDR2 is YNNKEL (reference sequence). CDR3 length: 14 residues. The chain's CDR3 is CASSHPKRGSEQFF. The CDR3 DNA is TGTGCCAGCAGCCACCCGAAGAGGGGAAGTGAGCAGTTCTTC.

This clonotype occurred many times. The rearrangement links TRBV6-6 to TRBJ2-1, with D unclear. Germline V CDR1 and CDR2: MNHNY, SVGAGI (reference sequence). This CDR3 spans 12 amino acids. V was trimmed by 6 bases and J by 0 bases, leaving 3 bases between them. The CDR3: CASRGSYNEQFF. As DNA, the CDR3 is TGTGCCAGCAGGGGCTCCTACAATGAGCAGTTCTTC.

This clonotype was detected only a few times. The chain employs TRBV28 and TRBJ1-4; D may be TRBD1 (5 bases). Trimming cost V 8 bases and J 7 bases, with 14 bases left between them. Germline V CDR1 and CDR2: MDHEN, SYDVKM. The CDR3 has 13 amino acids. The CDR3 DNA sequence: TGTGCCAGCCTTGGAGGGGCGGGTGAAAAACTGTTTTTT. Translation: CASLGGAGEKLFF.

This clonotype was found a few times. The chain combines TRBV13 with TRBJ2-1; TRBD1 agrees at 8 bases. Germline CDR1 reads PRHDT; CDR2 reads FYEKMQ (reference sequence). V dropped 5 bases and J dropped 6; count of bases not matched to a gene: 9. The CDR3 runs 15 residues. As DNA, the CDR3 is TGTGCCAGCAGCCCCCCCGGACAGGGATTCAATGAGCAGTTCTTC. Protein sequence: CASSPPGQGFNEQFF.

This sequence joins TRBV7-2 and TRBJ2-5, with 8 bases lining up with TRBD2. CDR3 length: 14 residues. V gave up 6 bases and J gave up 5 bases; unmatched junction bases: 8. From germline, CDR1 is SGHTA and CDR2 FQGNSA. CDR3 nucleotides: TGTGCCAGCAGGCCGACTAGCGATTGGGAGACCCAGTACTTC. It encodes CASRPTSDWETQYF. Filled out from reference TRBV7-2 and TRBJ2-5, the complete variable domain reads GAGVSQSPSNKVTEKGKDVELRCDPISGHTALYWYRQSLGQGLEFLIYFQGNSAPDKSGLPSDRFSAERTGGSVSTLTIQRTQQEDSAVYLCASRPTSDWETQYFGPGTRLLVL.

The V gene is TRBV14, the J gene TRBJ2-5; D possibly corresponds to TRBD1 (5 bases). The DNA matches TRBJ2-7 better at its end, which makes the J call doubtful. The CDR3 is 13 amino acids. The germline CDR1 and CDR2 sequences are SGHDN and FVKESK. CDR3 DNA sequence: TGTGCCAGCAGCCAAGCAGGGCTCTACGAGCAGTACTTC. It codes for CASSQAGLYEQYF.

This clonotype was seen at least ten times. V gene TRBV7-3 combines with J gene TRBJ1-1; 8 positions match TRBD1. V lost 0 bases to trimming and J lost 6 bases; unmatched junction nucleotides: 0. Germline CDR1 is SGHTA and CDR2 is FQGTGA. This CDR3 has 13 residues. The CDR3 reads CASSLTQGAEAFF. The CDR3 region has the DNA TGTGCCAGCAGCTTAACACAGGGGGCTGAAGCTTTCTTT.

The table lists this clonotype with a few counts. This rearrangement joins TRBV29-1 to TRBJ1-4; tentatively, D is TRBD1 (5 bases). The CDR3 has 12 residues. Deletions cut 7 bases from V and 8 bases from J, with 14 bases between. CDR1 is SQVTM, CDR2 ANQGSEA, per germline. Here the CDR3 reads CSARGIDEKLFF. CDR3 nucleotides: TGCAGCGCGAGGGGTATAGACGAAAAACTGTTTTTT.

As for this clonotype: The CDR3 ends on some other residue instead of the conserved phenylalanine or tryptophan, so this is likely a read error. V is TRBV5-1 and J is TRBJ2-5; no reliable D call. The J call may be wrong; the DNA end is better matched by TRBJ2-7. The CDR3 is 14 amino acids. CDR1 is SGHRS, CDR2 YFSETQ, per germline. CDR3: CASSLVPGTYEQYL. The CDR3 DNA reads as TGCGCCAGCAGCTTGGTCCCAGGAACCTACGAGCAGTACCTC.

Here the CDR3 reads CSAQGRSSYNEQFF. In nucleotides, the CDR3 is TGCAGTGCCCAGGGACGGAGCTCCTACAATGAGCAGTTCTTC. This rearrangement joins TRBV20-1 to TRBJ2-1, with D perhaps being TRBD1 or TRBD2 (5 bases each). Trimming cost V 6 bases and J 0 bases, with 12 bases left between them. Germline lookup yields CDR1 DFQATT and CDR2 SNEGSKA (reference sequence). This CDR3 is 14 amino acids long.

As to this clonotype: With a much larger clone just one base away, this may be a read error. The gene calls are TRBV10-3 and TRBJ1-1; unclear D gene. In germline, CDR1 is ENHRY, CDR2 SYGVKD. Trimming cost V 8 bases and J 2 bases, with 12 bases left between them. The CDR3 length is 13 residues. The CDR3 region has the DNA TGTGCCATCGGTGTCGAGGGTAACACTGAAGCTTTCTTT. The encoded protein is CAIGVEGNTEAFF.

V and J are TRBV3-1 and TRBJ2-7, with 16 bases identical to TRBD2. The J call is in doubt because the DNA end fits TRBJ2-1 better. The CDR3 spans 17 residues. Germline V gene sequence: CDR1 LGHDT, CDR2 YNNKEL (reference sequence). This CDR3 reads CASRGDGTSGGAGEQFF. The CDR3 DNA reads TGTGCCAGCAGAGGAGATGGGACTAGCGGGGGGGCGGGTGAGCAGTTCTTC.

V and J are TRBV5-1 and TRBJ2-5, with D tentatively TRBD1 (5 bases). Trimming took 0 bases from V and 2 from J, leaving 11 bases between them. The CDR3 spans 15 residues. Per the germline V gene, CDR1 is SGHRS and CDR2 is YFSETQ. In DNA, the CDR3 is TGCGCCAGCAGCTTGGCTGGGGCAACGCAAGAGACCCAGTACTTC. Its protein is CASSLAGATQETQYF.